The present TCR beta chain was sequenced within a study of vaccination and CD4 T cells after COVID-19. The treatment denotes: 10-day PBMC culture with coronavirus spike peptide pools or control peptides (ViraFEST assay). Prior to the COVID-19 pandemic (2011-2018), the unexposed donor's CD4+ T cells were collected. Concerning this clonotype: Its antigen is not identified.

The CDR3 covers 13 residues. Trimming stripped 5 bases from V and 2 bases from J, with 9 bases between. The Oncomine TCR Beta short-read assay generated sequence data from the DNA of cultured CD4+ T cells. The authors extracted genomic DNA from cultured CD4+ T cells. TCRdb independently ran MiXCR on the PCR reads; one entry per CDR3 protein. The sample comprises 7,000 to 9,000 distinct CDR3 sequences, 38% of which are singletons, and more than 25% rests with the top ten. This receptor was identified in a human donor in good health. Sequencing input: CD4+ T cells from blood, cultured in vitro. The chain recombines TRBV12-3 or TRBV12-4 with TRBJ1-1, with D perhaps matching TRBD1 (6 bases). The CDR3 is CASSRTVNTEAFF. In DNA form, the CDR3 reads TGTGCCAGCAGTAGGACAGTTAACACTGAAGCTTTCTTT.